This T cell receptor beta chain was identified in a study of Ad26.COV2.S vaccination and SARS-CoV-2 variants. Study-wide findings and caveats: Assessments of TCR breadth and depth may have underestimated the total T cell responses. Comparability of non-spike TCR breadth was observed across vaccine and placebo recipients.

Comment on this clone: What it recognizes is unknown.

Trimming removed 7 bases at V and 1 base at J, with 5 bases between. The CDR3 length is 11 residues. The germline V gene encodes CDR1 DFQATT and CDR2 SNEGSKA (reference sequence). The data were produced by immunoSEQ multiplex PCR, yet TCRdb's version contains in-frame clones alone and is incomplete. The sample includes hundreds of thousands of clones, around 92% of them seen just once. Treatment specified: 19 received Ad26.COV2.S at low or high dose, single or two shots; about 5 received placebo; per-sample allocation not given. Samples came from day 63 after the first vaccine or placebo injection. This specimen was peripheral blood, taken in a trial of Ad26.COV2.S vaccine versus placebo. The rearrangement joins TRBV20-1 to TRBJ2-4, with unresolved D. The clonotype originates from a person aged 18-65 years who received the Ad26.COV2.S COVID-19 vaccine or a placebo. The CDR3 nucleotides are TGCAGTGGCCTCGCCAAAAACATTCAGTACTTC. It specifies CSGLAKNIQYF.